A single sample gave rise to the 19 T cell receptor beta chains below, sequenced in a study of blood T cell repertoires in COVID-19. Assay used: immunoSEQ multiplex PCR; TCRdb lists only in-frame clones, some missing. The sample lists fewer than 200,000 clones, about three quarters occurring once. Sequencing input: peripheral blood. The receptor source for this set is a woman aged 45-59 years with active or convalescent COVID-19.

The rearrangement uses TRBV29-1 and TRBJ2-3; 9 nucleotides line up with TRBD1. CDR1 is SQVTM, CDR2 ANQGSEA, per germline. V was pared by 7 bases and J by 2 bases, with 10 bases of the junction left unmatched. There are 15 residues in the CDR3. CDR3 nucleotides: TGCAGCGCTACACAGGGGGCGCGTCTCACAGATACGCAGTATTTT. Translated: CSATQGARLTDTQYF.

V is TRBV11-2 and J is TRBJ2-1; D is unclear. Between the trimmed V and J ends, which lost 11 bases and 3 bases, there was a span of 8 bases. Germline lookup yields CDR1 SGHAT and CDR2 FQNNGV. The CDR3 sequence is 11 residues long. CDR3 DNA sequence: TGTGCCTCAACCGGCTACAATGAGCAGTTCTTC. This codes for CASTGYNEQFF. Complete variable domain (other parts from reference TRBV11-2 and TRBJ2-1): EAGVAQSPRYKIIEKRQSVAFWCNPISGHATLYWYQQILGQGPKLLIQFQNNGVVDDSQLPKDRFSAERLKGVDSTLKIQPAKLEDSAVYLCASTGYNEQFFGPGTRLTVL.

This clone has only a few counts. The chain couples TRBV7-2 to TRBJ1-6; maybe TRBD1 (5 bases). Trimming left V 4 bases short and J 8 bases short, with 9 bases between. The CDR3 totals 13 residues. CDR1 SGHTA and CDR2 FQGNSA come from the germline V gene. The DNA for the CDR3 is TGTGCCAGCAGCTCCCAACAGGATTCACCCCTCCACTTT. It is translated as CASSSQQDSPLHF.

Notes on this clone: At one boundary the junction diverges from the germline segment, which might be a read error. The chain uses TRBV27 and TRBJ2-1; possible D gene TRBD2, 5 bases. Germline lookup yields CDR1 MNHEY and CDR2 SMNVEV (reference sequence). The CDR3 covers 16 residues. CDR3 DNA: TGTGCCAGCAGTCTATCCCTTATTAGCGTCTACAATGAGCAGTTCTTC. It translates to CASSLSLISVYNEQFF.

The chain links TRBV9 to TRBJ2-1, with 11 bases lining up with TRBD2. This CDR3 has 15 amino acids. Looked up from germline, CDR1 is SGDLS and CDR2 is YYNGEE. V lost 3 bases to trimming and J lost 5 bases; unmatched junction nucleotides: 4. CDR3: CASSAGTSGNNEQFF. The CDR3 coding sequence is TGTGCCAGCAGCGCCGGGACTAGCGGTAACAATGAGCAGTTCTTC.

This rearrangement joins TRBV3-1 (or the pseudogene TRBV3-2) to TRBJ2-1; 10 positions match TRBD2. In germline, CDR1 is LGHDT, CDR2 YNNKEL (reference sequence). There are 17 residues in the CDR3. The V and J ends lost 3 bases and 8 bases, in that order; junction bases with no gene match: 13. The CDR3 protein is CASSHSRLAGGVHEQFF. In DNA, the CDR3 is TGTGCCAGCAGCCACTCCCGACTAGCGGGCGGGGTACATGAGCAGTTCTTC.

The chain has TRBV2 and TRBJ1-3, with D possibly TRBD1 on 6 matching bases. Deletions cut 3 bases from V and 0 bases from J, with 18 bases between. From germline, CDR1 is SNHLY and CDR2 FYNNEI. The CDR3 is 18 amino acids. Here the CDR3 DNA reads TGTGCCAGCAGTGAGGGGCAGGGGAAAATTTTCTCTGGAAACACCATATATTTT. The encoded protein is CASSEGQGKIFSGNTIYF.

The chain links TRBV28 to TRBJ2-1; 8 bases match TRBD2. J lost 3 bases, V lost 3 bases, and 4 bases had no gene match. The CDR3 contains 15 residues. CDR1 and CDR2 from the germline V gene are MDHEN and SYDVKM. CDR3 sequence (DNA): TGTGCCAGCAGTTTGGCGCTAGCGGGCTACAATGAGCAGTTCTTC. Translating gives CASSLALAGYNEQFF. Full variable domain (rest looked up from reference TRBV28 and TRBJ2-1): DVKVTQSSRYLVKRTGEKVFLECVQDMDHENMFWYRQDPGLGLRLIYFSYDVKMKEKGDIPEGYSVSREKKERFSLILESASTNQTSMYLCASSLALAGYNEQFFGPGTRLTVL.

The chain carries TRBV13 and TRBJ1-3; D gene uncertain. This CDR3 comprises 14 residues. Trimming took off 3 bases at V and 1 base at J, with 7 bases between the two ends. Germline-derived CDR1 and CDR2 are PRHDT and FYEKMQ (reference sequence). The CDR3: CASSFSGSGNTIYF. DNA for the CDR3: TGTGCCAGCAGCTTTAGCGGGTCTGGAAACACCATATATTTT.

V is TRBV6-1 and J is TRBJ2-2; tentative D call: TRBD1 (5 bases). The CDR3 sequence is 15 residues long. The germline gives CDR1 MNHNS, CDR2 SASEGT. Trimming took 3 bases from V and 5 from J, leaving 13 bases between them. CDR3 sequence (DNA): TGTGCCAGCAGTGAGGCGGCAGGGCGGACCGGGGAGCTGTTTTTT. As protein: CASSEAAGRTGELFF.

J is TRBJ2-3 and V is TRBV7-3, with 10 bases lining up with TRBD1. There are 14 residues in the CDR3. CDR1 is SGHTA, CDR2 FQGTGA, per germline. With 4 bases clipped from V and 4 bases from J, the junction kept 2 bases outside the gene matches. In DNA, the CDR3 is TGTGCCAGCAGCTCGGACAGGGGGGCAGATACGCAGTATTTT. It yields the protein CASSSDRGADTQYF.

This clone was counted a few times. The V call is TRBV15, the J call TRBJ1-1, with 10 bases that match TRBD1. The CDR3 sequence is 16 residues long. The germline CDR1 and CDR2 sequences are LNHNV and YYDKDF (reference sequence). Unmatched junction bases numbered 8, after V lost 1 base and J lost 6 bases. CDR3: CATSRASGQGWAEAFF. The CDR3 bases are TGTGCCACCAGCAGAGCCTCGGGACAGGGGTGGGCTGAAGCTTTCTTT.

The chain uses TRBV7-8 and TRBJ1-3, with 8 bases identical to TRBD1. Germline-derived CDR1 and CDR2 are SGHVS and FQNEAQ. J was trimmed by 3 bases and V by 4 bases; bases with no gene match: 17. CDR3 length: 19 residues. The CDR3 bases are TGTGCCAGCAGCTCGAGGGGAGCAGGGGGCGGCTCTGGTGGAAACACCATATATTTT. This codes for CASSSRGAGGGSGGNTIYF.

The chain is built from TRBV6-6 and TRBJ2-3; tentatively, D is TRBD2 (6 bases). This CDR3 region has 17 residues. The germline V gene has CDR1 MNHNY and CDR2 SVGAGI (reference sequence). The ends were cut back, 5 bases at V and 1 base at J, with 19 bases in the middle. The DNA for the CDR3 is TGTGCCAGCAGTCAATTGGCCGTAGGAGGGGGCACAGATACGCAGTATTTT. The encoded protein is CASSQLAVGGGTDTQYF.

In this sample, this clone turned up a few times. The chain combines TRBV5-6 with TRBJ2-2; no clear D gene. The V end lost 4 bases, the J end lost 1 base, and 11 bases lay between the germline ends. From germline, CDR1 is SGHDT and CDR2 YYEEEE. This CDR3 contains 15 residues. The CDR3 sequence is CASSLQYQNTGELFF. The CDR3 nucleotides read TGTGCCAGCAGCCTACAGTACCAGAACACCGGGGAGCTGTTTTTT. The full variable domain, its missing parts supplied by reference TRBV5-6 and TRBJ2-2, is DAGVTQSPTHLIKTRGQQVTLRCSPKSGHDTVSWYQQALGQGPQFIFQYYEEEERQRGNFPDRFSGHQFPNYSSELNVNALLLGDSALYLCASSLQYQNTGELFFGEGSRLTVL.

The rearrangement links TRBV6-1 to TRBJ1-2, with 10 bases aligning to TRBD1. Germline V gene sequence: CDR1 MNHNS, CDR2 SASEGT. Trimming took 4 bases from V and 3 from J; bases not matched to a gene: 8. The CDR3 spans 16 residues. CDR3 sequence (DNA): TGTGCCAGCAGTGCCTCCCGGGACAGGGGTGACTATGGCTACACCTTC. As protein: CASSASRDRGDYGYTF.

The chain recombines TRBV3-1 (or the pseudogene TRBV3-2) with TRBJ2-7; 7 bases fit TRBD2. The ends lost 0 bases at V and 7 bases at J; junction bases unmatched: 21. Germline loops: CDR1 LGHDT, CDR2 YNNKEL (reference sequence). The CDR3 spans 19 residues. CDR3 in DNA: TGTGCCAGCAGCCAAGATCTTGTCTTCGTTTGGGCGGGAGTGAGGGAGCAGTACTTC. Protein: CASSQDLVFVWAGVREQYF.

A few counts support this clone. The chain recombines TRBV6-2 or TRBV6-3 with TRBJ1-3, with D uncertain. This CDR3 has 15 residues. Germline V gene lookup returns CDR1 MNHEY and CDR2 SVGEGT. V was cut by 6 bases and J by 0 bases, with 12 bases left in between. The CDR3 spells CASSLRDSSGNTIYF. CDR3 sequence (DNA): TGTGCCAGCAGCCTCCGGGATTCCTCTGGAAACACCATATATTTT.

The V gene is TRBV7-3, the J gene TRBJ2-3; 9 positions match TRBD2. The germline CDR1 and CDR2 sequences are SGHTA and FQGTGA. The V and J ends lost 5 bases and 1 base, in that order; junction bases with no gene match: 10. This CDR3 region has 17 residues. The DNA for the CDR3 is TGTGCCAGCAGCAGGGGACTAGCTGTCTTGGGCACAGATACGCAGTATTTT. Translated: CASSRGLAVLGTDTQYF.